The sequence of this T cell receptor beta chain was determined in a study of shared clonotypes between healthy human individuals. Whole-study context: Three CD4 naive, three CD4 memory, two CD8 naive and one CD8 memory plate were used per donor. The study's findings and limits: The sole specimen, blood, was sampled, and tissue repertoires likely differ.

Germline V gene data show CDR1 as PRHDT and CDR2 as FYEKMQ (reference sequence). The CDR3 has 18 amino acids. V was clipped by 2 bases and J by 4 bases; unmatched bases: 8. Replicate PCRs run on sorted subsets employed 200 ng DNA, some 33,000 T cell genomes. The method was immunoSEQ multiplex PCR; TCRdb's version includes in-frame clones alone and lacks a portion of them. The sample yields about 2.1 million clones, over 85% seen once. Naivety among CD8 cells was defined by CD45RO negativity and positive CCR7 selection, thereby excluding terminally differentiated effector memory CD45RA+ cells. In the case of this clone: Its target is not known.

The rearrangement joins TRBV13 to TRBJ2-5; 15 bases are shared with TRBD2. Sequencing was carried out using naive CD8+ T cells from PBMCs. The TCR comes from a man younger than 30 in good health. Some clones in this sample may be carry-over from other donors' samples. The CDR3, as DNA: TGTGCCAGCAGCTTACTCGGGACTAGCGGGAGGTTGGGAGAGACCCAGTACTTC. This translates into CASSLLGTSGRLGETQYF.